The clone carrying this T cell receptor beta chain has just one count. The entry originates in a study of blood T cell repertoires in COVID-19. Study summary: T cells, B-cell-depleted T cells, or PBMCs provided the cDNA or gDNA that served as material.

Clones were sequenced by immunoSEQ multiplex PCR, and TCRdb holds only the in-frame ones, with some missing. The sample holds 65,000 to 90,000 clones; around 88% are singletons and the top ten take 8.3%. The specimen was peripheral blood. The clonotype was recovered from a man aged 25 to 40 with acute or convalescent COVID-19.

The CDR3 DNA reads as TGTGCCAGCAGTTCGACAACGACAGGGCAGTACTTC. Its translation is CASSSTTTGQYF. The chain uses TRBV6-5 and TRBJ2-7, with D perhaps TRBD1 (6 bases). Trimming took 4 bases from V and 9 from J, leaving 13 bases between them. The CDR3 runs to 12 residues. Per the germline V gene, CDR1 is MNHEY and CDR2 is SVGAGI.